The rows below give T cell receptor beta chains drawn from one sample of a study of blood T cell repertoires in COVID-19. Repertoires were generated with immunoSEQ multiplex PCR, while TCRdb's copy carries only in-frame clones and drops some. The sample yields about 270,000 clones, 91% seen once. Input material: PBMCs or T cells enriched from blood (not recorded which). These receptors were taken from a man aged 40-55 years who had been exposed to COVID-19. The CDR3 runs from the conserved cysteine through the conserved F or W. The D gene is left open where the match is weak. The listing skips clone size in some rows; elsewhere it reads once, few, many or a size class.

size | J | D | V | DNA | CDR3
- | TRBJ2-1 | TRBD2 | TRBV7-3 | TGTGCCAGCAGCTTAACTAGCGGGAGCACCTACAATGAGCAGTTCTTC | CASSLTSGSTYNEQFF
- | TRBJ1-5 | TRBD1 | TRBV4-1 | TGCGCCAGCAGCCAAGATTGGACAGGGAAGGGTCAGCCCCAGCATTTT | CASSQDWTGKGQPQHF
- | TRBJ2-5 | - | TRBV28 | TGTGCCAGCAGTTTTAGTTCATCGGTCGAGACCCAGTACTTC | CASSFSSSVETQYF
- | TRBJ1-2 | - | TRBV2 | TGTGCCAGCAGTGAGGCGGAATTTAACTATGGCTACACCTTC | CASSEAEFNYGYTF
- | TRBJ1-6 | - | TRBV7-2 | TGTGCCAGCAGCTTAGTGATCGGGGATTCACCCCTCCACTTT | CASSLVIGDSPLHF
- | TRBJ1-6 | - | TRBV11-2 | TGTGCCAGCAGCTCCGGGGGGCGCTTACCCCTCCACTTT | CASSSGGRLPLHF
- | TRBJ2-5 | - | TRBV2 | TGTGCCAGCAGTGAAGAAGGCAGGGCGGCCGGGGAGACCCAGTACTTC | CASSEEGRAAGETQYF
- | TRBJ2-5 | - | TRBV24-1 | TGTGCCACCAGTGACGATCCAGTCGAGACCCAGTACTTC | CATSDDPVETQYF
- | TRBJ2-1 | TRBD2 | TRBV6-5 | TGTGCCAGCAGGGGACTAGCGGGGGAGAGAAATGAGCAGTTCTTC | CASRGLAGERNEQFF
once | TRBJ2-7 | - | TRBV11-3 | TGTGCCAGCAGCTTATCTCGCAGCTCCTACGAGCAGTACTTC | CASSLSRSSYEQYF
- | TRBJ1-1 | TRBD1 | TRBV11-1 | TGTGCCAGCAGCTGGGGGACAGTGAACACTGAAGCTTTCTTT | CASSWGTVNTEAFF
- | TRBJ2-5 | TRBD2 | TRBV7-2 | TGTGCCAGCAGCTTAGGCTTTAGCGGGAGGTTATTTGAAGAGACCCAGTACTTC | CASSLGFSGRLFEETQYF
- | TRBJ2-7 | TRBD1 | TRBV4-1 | TGCGCCAGCAGCCAAGGCCTGGACAGGGTCTACGAGCAGTACTTC | CASSQGLDRVYEQYF
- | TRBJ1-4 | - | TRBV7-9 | TGTGCCAGCAGCTTTAGGGGGAGGGGAGAAAAACTGTTTTTT | CASSFRGRGEKLFF
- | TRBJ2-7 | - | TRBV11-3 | TGTGCCAGCAGCTTCGTACTAGATTCCGAGCAGTACTTC | CASSFVLDSEQYF
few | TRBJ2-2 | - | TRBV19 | TGTGCCAGTAGTATTCGGGGACGGACAGACGGGGAGCTGTTTTTT | CASSIRGRTDGELFF
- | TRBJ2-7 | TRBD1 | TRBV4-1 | TGCGCCAGCAGCCAACCACCGGACAGGGGGGCCTACGAGCAGTACTTC | CASSQPPDRGAYEQYF
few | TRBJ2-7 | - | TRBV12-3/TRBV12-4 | TGTGCCAGCAGCGCCCAAGCGGACGAGCAGTACTTC | CASSAQADEQYF
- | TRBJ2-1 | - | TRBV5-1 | TGCGCCAGCAGCTTCAACAATGAGCAGTTCTTC | CASSFNNEQFF
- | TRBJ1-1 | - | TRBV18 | TGTGCCAGCTCACCACCCCACAGGGCGAACACTGAAGCTTTCTTT | CASSPPHRANTEAFF
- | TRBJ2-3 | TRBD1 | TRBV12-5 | TGTGCTAGTGGGGGACAGGCTATAGATACGCAGTATTTT | CASGGQAIDTQYF
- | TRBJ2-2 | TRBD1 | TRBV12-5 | TGTGCTAGTGGCCTCACCCGGGACAGGGGGCGAAGGACCGGGGAGCTGTTTTTT | CASGLTRDRGRRTGELFF
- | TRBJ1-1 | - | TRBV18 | TGTGCCAGCTCACCTGACAGGCCAGCGAACACTGAAGCTTTCTTT | CASSPDRPANTEAFF
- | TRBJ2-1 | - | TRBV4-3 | TGCGCCAGTAGCCAAGATGTCACTACCGGTTACAATGAGCAGTTCTTC | CASSQDVTTGYNEQFF
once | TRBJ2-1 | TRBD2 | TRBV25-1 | TGTGCCAGCAGTGAATCTGGACTAGGCCTCGATGAGCAGTTCTTC | CASSESGLGLDEQFF
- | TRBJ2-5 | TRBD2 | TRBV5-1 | TGCGCCAGCGGCCCCGGGGGGAAAGAGACCCAGTACTTC | CASGPGGKETQYF
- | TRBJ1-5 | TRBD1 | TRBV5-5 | TGTGCCAGCAGCCTCGACAGGGGCAATCAGCCCCAGCATTTT | CASSLDRGNQPQHF
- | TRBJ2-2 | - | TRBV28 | TGTGCCAGCAGTTTAGGGAAGCCCGAGGGAACCGGGGAGCTGTTTTTT | CASSLGKPEGTGELFF
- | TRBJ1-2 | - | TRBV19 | TGTGCCAGTAGTATGAACAGTTTGGGCTACACCTTC | CASSMNSLGYTF
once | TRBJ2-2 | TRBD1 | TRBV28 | TGTGCCAGCAAAACCGGGACAGTAAACACCGGGGAGCTGTTTTTT | CASKTGTVNTGELFF
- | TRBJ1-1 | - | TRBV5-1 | TGCGCCAGCCGTTTAGGGTACAGGCAAACTGAAGCTTTCTTT | CASRLGYRQTEAFF
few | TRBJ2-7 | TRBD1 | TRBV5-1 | TGCGCCAGCAGCGGAGGACAGGCCTACGAGCAGTACTTC | CASSGGQAYEQYF
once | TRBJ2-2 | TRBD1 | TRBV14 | TGTGCCAGCAGCCCCTCGGCGACAGGGCTCACCGGGGAGCTGTTTTTT | CASSPSATGLTGELFF
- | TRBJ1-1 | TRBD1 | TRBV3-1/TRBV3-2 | TGTGCCAACAAGCAAACCCTCCCTAGGACAGGGGTAAACACTGAAGCTTTCTTT | CANKQTLPRTGVNTEAFF
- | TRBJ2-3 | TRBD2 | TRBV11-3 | TGTGCCAGCAGCAGCCCTAGCGGGAGAAGAGATACGCAGTATTTT | CASSSPSGRRDTQYF
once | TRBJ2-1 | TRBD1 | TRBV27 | TGTGCCAGCAGCACACCCGGGACAGGGTCCGACAATGAGCAGTTCTTC | CASSTPGTGSDNEQFF
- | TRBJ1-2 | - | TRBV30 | TGTGCCTGGAGGGGGTTAGCGGGGGGCTACACCTTC | CAWRGLAGGYTF
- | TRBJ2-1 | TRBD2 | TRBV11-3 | TGTGCCAGCAGCTCTCGACTAGCTCCATACAATGAGCAGTTCTTC | CASSSRLAPYNEQFF
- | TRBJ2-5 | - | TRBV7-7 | TGTGCCAGCAGCTTAGGGGACAAACTGACCCAGTACTTC | CASSLGDKLTQYF
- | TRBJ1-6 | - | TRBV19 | TGTGCCAGTAGTATTAGCGAGGGAACTTCACCCCTCCACTTT | CASSISEGTSPLHF
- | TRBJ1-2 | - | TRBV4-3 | TGCGCCAGCAGCCAAGATAGTGGGGGGGCGCGGTATGGCTACACCTTC | CASSQDSGGARYGYTF